This passage covers 19 T cell receptor beta chains from one sample sequenced in a study of regulatory T cells in long-lasting Graves disease (dated by TCRdb to about 2021). Library preparation used multiplex PCR. Sequencing was carried out with an Illumina HiSeq 4000. iRepertoire HTBI primers and Arm-PCR amplification of CDR3 regions were used to construct TCR beta libraries. TCRdb itself trimmed the public reads at Q25 with fastp, ran MiXCR and retained productive beta chains. Entries that share a CDR3 protein sequence are merged under the most common genes and DNA. Recorded for this sample are 300,000 to 400,000 distinct CDR3 sequences; 18% of them occurred a single time. In total, the top ten clones hold around 37% of the sample. In light of the paper, this sample's time point label describes: newly diagnosed GD, antithyroid drugs for less than 3 months. RNA was extracted from PBMCs in TRIzol for both TCR sequencing and RNA sequencing.

Source: peripheral blood mononuclear cells (PBMCs), taken at new diagnosis, from a patient treated with antithyroid drugs. These TCRs come from a female donor with Graves disease.

At least ten counts were recorded for this clonotype. The rearrangement joins TRBV7-9 to TRBJ1-1; a weak D match, TRBD1 (6 bases). CDR1 and CDR2 (germline): SEHNR, FQNEAQ (reference sequence). Trimming removed 5 bases at V and 5 bases at J, with 18 bases between. The CDR3 runs 15 residues. The CDR3 sequence: CASSRGFGTITEAFF. CDR3 in DNA: TGTGCCAGCAGCAGGGGATTTGGGACAATAACTGAAGCTTTCTTT.

At least ten counts were recorded for this clonotype. CDR3 protein: CASSLVDGANVLTF. CDR3 nucleotides: TGTGCCAGCAGCTTAGTCGATGGGGCCAACGTCCTGACTTTC. The rearrangement uses TRBV7-9 and TRBJ2-6; unclear D gene. The CDR3 loop spans 14 amino acids. Trimming stripped 1 base from V and 3 bases from J, with 4 bases between. The germline V gene encodes CDR1 SEHNR and CDR2 FQNEAQ (reference sequence).

A remark on this clonotype: With a much larger clone just one base away, this may be a read error. This rearrangement joins TRBV7-2 to TRBJ2-1; D is perhaps TRBD2 (6 bases). The ends were cut back, 2 bases at V and 8 bases at J, with 13 bases in the middle. Looked up from germline, CDR1 is SGHTA and CDR2 is FQGNSA. This CDR3 comprises 14 residues. DNA of the CDR3: TGTACCAGCAGCTTATTGCGGGATGGCGATGAGCAGTTCTTC. Protein product: CTSSLLRDGDEQFF. The variable domain in full, completed from reference TRBV7-2 and TRBJ2-1, reads GAGVSQSPSNKVTEKGKDVELRCDPISGHTALYWYRQSLGQGLEFLIYFQGNSAPDKSGLPSDRFSAERTGGSVSTLTIQRTQQEDSAVYLCTSSLLRDGDEQFFGPGTRLTVL.

Note on this clonotype: A much bigger clone sits one base away, suggesting this may be a read error. The chain combines TRBV10-3 with TRBJ2-5, with TRBD1 matching 8 bases. This CDR3 has 13 amino acids. Germline CDR1 and CDR2: ENHRY and SYGVKD. CDR3 region: CAIIPGGQEAQYF. CDR3 bases: TGTGCCATCATTCCAGGGGGCCAAGAGGCCCAGTACTTC.

At least ten counts were recorded for this clonotype. This sequence joins TRBV3-1 and TRBJ2-3, with 10 bases that match TRBD2. This CDR3 is built from 15 residues. Germline V gives CDR1 LGHDT, CDR2 YNNKEL (reference sequence). With 3 bases clipped from V and 5 bases from J, the junction kept 5 bases outside the gene matches. DNA of the CDR3: TGTGCCAGCAGCCACGATCTAGCGGGAGTAGATACGCAGTATTTT. The encoded protein is CASSHDLAGVDTQYF.

This clonotype has at least ten counts. The genes are TRBV12-3 or TRBV12-4 and TRBJ1-5; perhaps TRBD1 as D (5 bases). The CDR3 sequence is 13 residues long. V was trimmed by 6 bases and J by 3 bases, leaving 9 bases between them. Here the CDR3 reads CASRKQDNQPQHF. In DNA form, the CDR3 reads TGTGCCAGCAGAAAACAGGACAATCAGCCCCAGCATTTT.

This clonotype has ten or more counts. The chain is built from TRBV11-2 and TRBJ2-5; TRBD1 matches at 7 bases. This CDR3 contains 14 residues. Trimming at V came to 6 bases and at J to 1 base, leaving 5 bases not matched to a gene. Germline-derived CDR1 and CDR2 are SGHAT and FQNNGV. Here the CDR3 reads CASRPGQTQETQYF. The CDR3, as DNA: TGTGCCAGCAGACCGGGACAGACCCAAGAGACCCAGTACTTC.

Only a few counts were recorded for this clonotype. The CDR3 region is CASSQGLGYTDTQYF. DNA for the CDR3: TGCGCCAGCAGCCAAGGTCTAGGATACACAGATACGCAGTATTTT. J is TRBJ2-3 and V is TRBV4-1; D is unresolved. In germline, CDR1 is MGHRA, CDR2 YSYEKL. Trimming took 1 base from V and 2 from J, leaving 10 bases between them. CDR3 length equals 15 residues.

J is TRBJ2-1 and V is TRBV12-5, with D uncertain. The germline V gene encodes CDR1 LGHNT and CDR2 FRNRAP. Trimming left V 3 bases short and J 7 bases short, with 13 bases between. CDR3 length equals 14 residues. CDR3 bases: TGTGCTAGTGGTTTACGACTTACGGGTAATGAGCAGTTCTTC. Protein product: CASGLRLTGNEQFF.

Many counts were recorded for this clonotype. The rearrangement uses TRBV27 and TRBJ2-6; TRBD2 matches at 8 bases. From germline, CDR1 is MNHEY and CDR2 SMNVEV (reference sequence). This CDR3 has 19 residues. J lost 2 bases, V lost 4 bases, and 13 bases had no gene match. The CDR3 region has the DNA TGTGCCAGCAGTTCCGCGGGGGAAGCGGGAGTGCCTGGGGCCAACGTCCTGACTTTC. It specifies CASSSAGEAGVPGANVLTF.

At least ten counts were recorded for this clonotype. The chain combines TRBV5-8 with TRBJ2-5; D possibly corresponds to TRBD1 (5 bases). Germline lookup yields CDR1 SGHTS and CDR2 YDEGEE. This CDR3 region has 17 residues. V dropped 7 bases and J dropped 3 bases, with 25 bases sitting between them. The CDR3: CASRRGLLSRPEETQYF. CDR3 sequence (DNA): TGTGCCAGCCGTAGGGGCCTTCTGAGCAGGCCAGAAGAGACCCAGTACTTC.

This chain joins TRBV7-3 and TRBJ2-3, with D perhaps TRBD1 (7 bases). The CDR3 is made up of 16 amino acids. V shed 5 bases and J shed 4 bases, with 19 bases lying between them. Germline loops: CDR1 SGHTA, CDR2 FQGTGA. The CDR3 spells CASSLGGERGPDTQYF. CDR3 sequence (DNA): TGTGCCAGCAGCCTAGGAGGGGAGAGGGGGCCAGATACGCAGTATTTT.

This clonotype showed up many times. The V gene is TRBV6-2 or TRBV6-3, the J gene TRBJ1-1; no definite D call. V was pared by 6 bases and J by 6 bases, with 11 bases between. The CDR3 is 12 amino acids. Germline V gene sequence: CDR1 MNHEY, CDR2 SVGEGT. The CDR3 sequence: CASRAGRSEAFF. Written as DNA, the CDR3 is TGTGCCAGCAGGGCTGGGAGGTCTGAAGCTTTCTTT.

This clonotype occurred once. V and J are TRBV12-3 or TRBV12-4 and TRBJ2-1, with D perhaps TRBD1 (6 bases). Trimming removed 6 bases at V and 10 bases at J, with 10 bases between. The CDR3 covers 11 residues. The CDR3 coding sequence is TGTGCCAGCAGACAGGGAAGGGAGCAGTTCTTC. Amino acids: CASRQGREQFF.

This clonotype has only a few counts. A much larger clone is a single base away; this may be a read error. Written as DNA, the CDR3 is TGTACCAGCAAAAAGCGGGAGGGCCTCAATGAGCAGTTCTTC. It yields the protein CTSKKREGLNEQFF. The chain recombines TRBV28 with TRBJ2-1, with TRBD2 matching over 10 bases. The CDR3 consists of 14 residues. Germline V gene data show CDR1 as MDHEN and CDR2 as SYDVKM.

On this clonotype: A far larger clone is a single base away, which makes a read error likely. No conserved phenylalanine or tryptophan is present at the end of the CDR3, so a read error is the likely explanation. This chain joins TRBV11-2 and TRBJ2-1; possibly TRBD2 for D (5 bases). The germline gives CDR1 SGHAT, CDR2 FQNNGV. V gave up 6 bases and J gave up 10 bases, with 16 bases separating them. The length of the CDR3 is 13 residues. This chain's CDR3 is CASSDSAASEQFC. CDR3 sequence (DNA): TGTGCCAGCAGTGATTCAGCGGCATCCGAGCAGTTCTGC.

This clonotype has ten or more counts. The V and J genes are TRBV12-3 or TRBV12-4 and TRBJ1-1, with a possible D match to TRBD1 (6 bases). The ends were cut back, 6 bases at V and 5 bases at J, with 13 bases in the middle. The CDR3 totals 13 residues. CDR3 nucleotides: TGTGCCAGCAGGGTACAGGGTTGGACTGAAGCTTTCTTT. It translates to CASRVQGWTEAFF.

The chain recombines TRBV6-2 or TRBV6-3 with TRBJ2-4, with TRBD2 identical over 10 bases. The length of the CDR3 is 15 residues. Germline CDR1 reads MNHEY; CDR2 reads SVGEGT. V was pared by 4 bases and J by 7 bases, with 7 bases of the junction left unmatched. CDR3 DNA: TGTGCCAGCAGTTCCCCTAGCGGGAGTACCAACATTCAGTACTTC. Translation gives CASSSPSGSTNIQYF.

This clonotype was counted between two and nine times. This chain uses TRBV4-1 with TRBJ2-7; TRBD1 matches at 8 bases. V lost 0 bases and J lost 9; bases outside the gene matches: 22. The CDR3 is 19 residues long. Looked up from germline, CDR1 is MGHRA and CDR2 is YSYEKL. The CDR3 loop is CASSQDRQGANSITSGQYF. CDR3 sequence (DNA): TGCGCCAGCAGCCAAGATCGCCAGGGGGCGAATTCAATTACGAGCGGGCAGTACTTC.